The source of this TCR beta chain is a study of shared clonotypes between healthy human individuals (dated by TCRdb to the early 2020s). Broadly, across the study: The cohort included a few men and a couple of women between 18 and 49 years of age. For each donor, CD4 naive and CD4 memory were each given three plates, CD8 naive was given two plates, and CD8 memory was given one plate. The study deeply sequenced blood TCR repertoires of about five healthy adults to estimate repertoire size and the extent of clonotype sharing between individuals. Different laboratories and diverse techniques were used to prepare libraries and sequence TCR repertoires, to increase sequencing depth and limit assay-specific biases. Between about 0.85 and 8.9 billion PBMCs per donor were obtained by leukapheresis.

The donors were healthy, HIV-negative adults with no recently reported acute infections or vaccinations. Every donor was a Caucasian adult residing in Nashville, Tennessee, USA. CD4+ T cells were enriched by magnetic negative selection, after which naive cells were positively selected on CD45RA and the negative fraction was taken as the memory subset. Blood was obtained by leukapheresis, after which PBMCs were separated by Ficoll-Histopaque density gradient centrifugation and cryopreserved in liquid nitrogen vapor phase. Analytical flow cytometry was used to check the purity and quantity of each magnetically sorted T cell population. Genomic DNA was isolated from each sorted fraction and quantified by UV absorbance on a Nanodrop 2000c. V is clipped by 5 bases and J by 2 bases, and the sequence between their germline boundaries is 14 bases long. There are 15 amino acids in the CDR3, from cysteine to phenylalanine inclusive. Just CDR3 DNA is preserved here, 45 bases in frame from base 1. The germline V gene provides CDR1 MDHEN and CDR2 SYDVKM.

Remarks on this clone: Its antigen is currently not known. No much larger clone is present one base from it, and per-base qualities are unavailable.

Overall study outcomes, separate from this receptor: Compared with non-shared clonotypes, clonotypes shared by all four sorted-subset donors had higher generation probabilities. Rarefaction of sorted-subset datasets indicated incomplete sequencing despite the large sequencing depth. The small number of donors limited the genetic and exposure-history diversity represented. Sampling was restricted to blood, and TCR repertoires in tissues likely differ from the TCR repertoires found in blood. Sharing across several donors was observed for about 5% of naive CD4, about 3.2% of naive CD8, over 2% of memory CD4, and roughly 0.4% of memory CD8 clonotypes. Larger estimated clonotype richness was generally found for naive subsets than for memory subsets. Pairwise subsampling led to the expectation that sequencing depth would affect the degree of clonotype sharing among donors.

Using the deep immunoSEQ assay, TCR CDR3 regions were amplified from genomic DNA by multiplex PCR. Extracted genomic DNA from each cell subset was spread evenly across all wells of several immunoSEQ 96-well plates, with each plate serving as a replicate. For sorted subsets, approximately 200 ng of genomic DNA, equivalent to some 33,000 T cell genomes, went into each replicate PCR. Purified libraries were quantified with a Qubit 3.0 fluorometer, sized on a Bioanalyzer 2100, and re-quantified with the KAPA Library Quantification kit. A separate single-read 150-cycle Illumina NextSeq 550 flow cell was used to sequence each immunoSEQ 96-well plate. The original pipeline was this. Because the immunoSEQ output held only junctional sequences and lacked quality scores, the filtering could not match the filtering applied to full-length reads. Sequences were annotated with PyIR, a Python wrapper for IgBLAST v1.9, using IMGT germline references to assign V/J genes and CDR3. Reads were removed for weak V/J assignments (E-value above 1e-6), missing CDR3, stop codons, out-of-frame junctions, or ambiguous translated residues. V3J clonotypes were defined as sequences sharing an identical inferred V gene, J gene, and CDR3 amino acid sequence. To compute the percentage overlap between repertoires, the number of shared unique clonotypes was divided by the size of the smaller repertoire. Repertoire richness was assessed with RTK rarefaction, the Chao1 estimator, and Recon v2.1 estimates of unobserved clonotypes. For all TCRbeta clonotypes obtained by the gDNA method from a handful of donors, generation probabilities were computed with OLGA. TCRdb retrieved this table from immuneACCESS and kept in-frame rearrangements only. Not all clones are present; in checked studies, unresolved V genes account for under half, and no reason is known for the remainder. V and J calls and clone size are copied from that table; D and trimming were computed from the DNA. This sample comprises millions of clones, around 95% of them detected only once. The ten largest account for 0.13% of the sample.

Sample: naive CD4+ T cells sorted from blood. The cell subset or site label on this specimen signifies: CD45RA+ positively selected. The sequence was collected from a man in his late teens or twenties in good health. The chain is assembled from TRBV28 and TRBJ2-3, and TRBD2 may be the D gene, going by 6 matching bases. The CDR3 region has the sequence CASSQPGLNTDTQYF. The nucleotide sequence is given as TGTGCCAGCAGTCAGCCGGGACTGAACACAGATACGCAGTATTTT.